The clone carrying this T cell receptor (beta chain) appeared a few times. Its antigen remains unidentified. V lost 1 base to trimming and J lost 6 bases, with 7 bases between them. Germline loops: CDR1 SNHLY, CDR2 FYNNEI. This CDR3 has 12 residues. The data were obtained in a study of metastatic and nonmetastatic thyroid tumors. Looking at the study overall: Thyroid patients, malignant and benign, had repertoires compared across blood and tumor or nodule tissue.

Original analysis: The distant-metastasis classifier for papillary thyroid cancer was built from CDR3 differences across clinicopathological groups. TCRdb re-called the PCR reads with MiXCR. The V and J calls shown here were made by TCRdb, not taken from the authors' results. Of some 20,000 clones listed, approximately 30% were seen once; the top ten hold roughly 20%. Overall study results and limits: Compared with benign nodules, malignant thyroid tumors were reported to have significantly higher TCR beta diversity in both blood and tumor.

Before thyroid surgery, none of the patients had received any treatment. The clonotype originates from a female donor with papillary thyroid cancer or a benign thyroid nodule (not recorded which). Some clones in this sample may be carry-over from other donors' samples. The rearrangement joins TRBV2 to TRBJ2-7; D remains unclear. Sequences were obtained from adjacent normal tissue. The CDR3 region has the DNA TGTGCCAGCAGTGAAGGGCAGTCCGAGCAGTACTTC. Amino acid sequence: CASSEGQSEQYF. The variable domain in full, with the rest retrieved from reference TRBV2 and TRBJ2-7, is EPEVTQTPSHQVTQMGQEVILRCVPISNHLYFYWYRQILGQKVEFLVSFYNNEISEKSEIFDDQFSVERPDGSNFTLKIRSTKLEDSAMYFCASSEGQSEQYFGPGTRLTVT.